These 5 T cell receptor beta chains originate from one sample sequenced in a study of blood T cell repertoires in COVID-19 (dated by TCRdb to 2018 to 2021). Library generation was performed with the immunoSEQ multiplex PCR assay. The immuneACCESS repertoire file appears here via TCRdb, limited to in-frame rearrangements. These files lack a portion of the clones; in checked studies, under half of the deficit traces to unresolved V genes, and the cause of the others is not known. This sample gives tens of thousands of clones in total; roughly 88% of them show up just once. The ten largest clones represent approximately 7.6% of the sample. The sample was peripheral blood. These receptors all come from a human donor in a cohort sampled during active COVID-19.

A few counts support this clone. V usage is TRBV27 and J usage is TRBJ1-1; 9 positions agree with TRBD1. V trimming: 6 bases; J trimming: 4 bases; junction bases outside the gene matches: 9. Germline V lookup: CDR1 MNHEY, CDR2 SMNVEV (reference sequence). The length of the CDR3 is 15 residues. CDR3 DNA: TGTGCCAGCAGCAATAGGGACAGGGTACGCACTGAAGCTTTCTTT. Amino acids: CASSNRDRVRTEAFF.

J is TRBJ1-4 and V is TRBV27; D uncertain. Germline V gene data show CDR1 as MNHEY and CDR2 as SMNVEV (reference sequence). Trimming stripped 3 bases from V and 8 bases from J, with 13 bases between. The CDR3 covers 14 residues. The CDR3 loop is CASSFDARYEKLFF. The CDR3 nucleotides read TGTGCCAGCAGTTTCGATGCCAGATACGAAAAACTGTTTTTT. The variable domain in full, completed from reference TRBV27 and TRBJ1-4, reads EAQVTQNPRYLITVTGKKLTVTCSQNMNHEYMSWYRQDPGLGLRQIYYSMNVEVTDKGDVPEGYKVSRKEKRNFPLILESPSPNQTSLYFCASSFDARYEKLFFGSGTQLSVL.

The gene calls are TRBV5-1 and TRBJ2-7, with TRBD2 matching 8 bases. CDR3 length equals 16 residues. J was trimmed by 1 base and V by 0 bases; bases with no gene match: 6. Germline CDR1 is SGHRS and CDR2 is YFSETQ. The CDR3 nucleotides are TGCGCCAGCAGCTTGGGTTCCAGCGGGAGATCCTACGAGCAGTACTTC. It specifies CASSLGSSGRSYEQYF.

In its sample, this clone ranks as medium-sized (0.01 to 0.1%). The J gene is TRBJ2-5, the V gene TRBV14; TRBD2 is a possible D gene (5 bases). Germline CDR1 is SGHDN and CDR2 is FVKESK. V lost 4 bases to trimming and J lost 4 bases, with 13 bases between them. This CDR3 is built from 14 residues. The CDR3 coding sequence is TGTGCCAGCAGCCGAGGGTATTACGGAGAGACCCAGTACTTC. Amino acid sequence: CASSRGYYGETQYF.

Here the CDR3 reads CASSEYWGQPNEQFF. CDR3 DNA: TGTGCCAGCAGTGAATATTGGGGACAGCCCAATGAGCAGTTCTTC. The chain joins TRBV6-1 to TRBJ2-1, with 7 bases aligning to TRBD1. The CDR3 has 15 amino acids. Germline CDR1 is MNHNS and CDR2 is SASEGT. V lost 2 bases, J lost 6 bases, and 7 bases stayed unmatched.